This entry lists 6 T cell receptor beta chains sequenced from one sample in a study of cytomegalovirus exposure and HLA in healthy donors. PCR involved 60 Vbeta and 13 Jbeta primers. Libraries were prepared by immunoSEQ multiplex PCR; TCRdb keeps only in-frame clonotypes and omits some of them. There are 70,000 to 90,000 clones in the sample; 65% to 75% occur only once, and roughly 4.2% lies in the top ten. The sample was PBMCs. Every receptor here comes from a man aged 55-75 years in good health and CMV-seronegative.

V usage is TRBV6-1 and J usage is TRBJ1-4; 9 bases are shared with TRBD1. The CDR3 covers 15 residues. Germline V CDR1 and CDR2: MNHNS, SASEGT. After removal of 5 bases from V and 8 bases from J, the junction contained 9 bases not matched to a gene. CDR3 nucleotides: TGTGCCAGCAGTTCGGGACAGGGCCAAGGGGAAAAACTGTTTTTT. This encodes CASSSGQGQGEKLFF.

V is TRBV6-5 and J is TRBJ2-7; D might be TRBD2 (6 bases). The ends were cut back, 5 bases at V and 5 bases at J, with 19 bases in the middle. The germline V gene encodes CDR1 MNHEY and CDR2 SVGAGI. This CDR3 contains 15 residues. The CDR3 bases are TGTGCCAGCAGTCAGGCCGGGACTGCCCCTAACGAGCAGTACTTC. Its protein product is CASSQAGTAPNEQYF.

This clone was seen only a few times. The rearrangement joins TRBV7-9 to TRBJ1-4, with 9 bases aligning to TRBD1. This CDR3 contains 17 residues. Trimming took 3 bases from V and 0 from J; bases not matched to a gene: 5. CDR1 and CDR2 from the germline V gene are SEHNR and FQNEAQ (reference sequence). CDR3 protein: CASSFDRGFATNEKLFF. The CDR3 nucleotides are TGTGCCAGCAGCTTCGACAGGGGGTTTGCAACTAATGAAAAACTGTTTTTT.

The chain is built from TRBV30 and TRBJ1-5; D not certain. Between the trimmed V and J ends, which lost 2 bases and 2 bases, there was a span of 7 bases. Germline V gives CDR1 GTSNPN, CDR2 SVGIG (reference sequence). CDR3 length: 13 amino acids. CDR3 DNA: TGTGCCTGGAGTCAGGTAGGCAATCAGCCCCAGCATTTT. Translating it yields CAWSQVGNQPQHF.

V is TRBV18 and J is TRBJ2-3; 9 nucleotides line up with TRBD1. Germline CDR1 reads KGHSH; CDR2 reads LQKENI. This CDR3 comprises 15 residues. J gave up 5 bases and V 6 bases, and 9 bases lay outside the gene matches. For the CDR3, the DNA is TGTGCCAGCTCCCCGGGACAGGGAATGATAGATACGCAGTATTTT. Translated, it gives CASSPGQGMIDTQYF.

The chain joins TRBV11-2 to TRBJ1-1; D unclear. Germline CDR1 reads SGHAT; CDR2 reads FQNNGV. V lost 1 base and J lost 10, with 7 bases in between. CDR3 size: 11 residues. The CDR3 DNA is TGTGCCAGCAGCTTAGGGCCCGTAGCTTTCTTT. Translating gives CASSLGPVAFF.